This T cell receptor beta chain emerged from a study of cytomegalovirus exposure and HLA in healthy donors. Across the whole study: From HLA-typed donors, an early data release held some 91 million unique TCRs. General observations from the study: There were under 200 TCR beta chains listed as cytomegalovirus-associated. The authors judged a highly shared variant cluster likely a sequencing artifact.

A word on this clone: As yet, its antigen is unknown.

The PCR had 60 Vbeta and 13 Jbeta primers. TCRdb keeps only in-frame clones here, not all; method: immunoSEQ multiplex PCR. The data show approximately 50,000 clones, 65% to 90% seen once. Germline V CDR1 and CDR2: GTSNPN, SVGIG (reference sequence). CDR3 length equals 13 residues. V was pared by 6 bases and J by 2 bases, with 11 bases between. The gene calls are TRBV30 and TRBJ2-1; TRBD1 is a possible D gene (5 bases). Material for sequencing was PBMCs. This clonotype originated in a man aged 30-40 years in good health and CMV-seronegative. This chain's CDR3 is CACRQNAYNEQFF. In nucleotides, the CDR3 is TGTGCCTGCCGACAGAACGCCTACAATGAGCAGTTCTTC. Full variable domain (outside the CDR3, taken from reference TRBV30 and TRBJ2-1): SQTIHQWPATLVQPVGSPLSLECTVEGTSNPNLYWYRQAAGRGLQLLFYSVGIGQISSEVPQNLSASRPQDRQFILSSKKLLLSDSGFYLCACRQNAYNEQFFGPGTRLTVL.